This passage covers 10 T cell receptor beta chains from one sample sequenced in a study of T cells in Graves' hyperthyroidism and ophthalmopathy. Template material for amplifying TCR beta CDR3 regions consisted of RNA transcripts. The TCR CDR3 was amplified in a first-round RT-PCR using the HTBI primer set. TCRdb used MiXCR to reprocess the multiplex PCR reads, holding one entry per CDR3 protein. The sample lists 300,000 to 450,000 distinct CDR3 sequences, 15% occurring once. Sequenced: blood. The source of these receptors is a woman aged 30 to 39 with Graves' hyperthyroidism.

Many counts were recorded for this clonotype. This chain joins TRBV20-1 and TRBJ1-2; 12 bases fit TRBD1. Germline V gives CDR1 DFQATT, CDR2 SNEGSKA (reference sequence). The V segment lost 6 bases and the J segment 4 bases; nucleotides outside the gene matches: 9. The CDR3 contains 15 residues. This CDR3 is CSATGTGGAGYGYTF. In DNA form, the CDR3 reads TGCAGTGCCACCGGGACAGGGGGCGCCGGCTATGGCTACACCTTC.

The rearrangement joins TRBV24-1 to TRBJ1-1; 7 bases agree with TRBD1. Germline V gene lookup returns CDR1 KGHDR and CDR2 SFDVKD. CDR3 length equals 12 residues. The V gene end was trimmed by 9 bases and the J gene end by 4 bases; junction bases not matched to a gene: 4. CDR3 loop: CATQQGSTEAFF. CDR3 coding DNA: TGTGCCACCCAACAGGGGAGCACTGAAGCTTTCTTT.

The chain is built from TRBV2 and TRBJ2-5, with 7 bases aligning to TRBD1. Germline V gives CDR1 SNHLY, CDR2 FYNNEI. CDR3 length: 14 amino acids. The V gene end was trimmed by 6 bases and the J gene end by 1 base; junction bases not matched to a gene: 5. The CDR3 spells CASRGDRLQETQYF. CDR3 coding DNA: TGTGCCAGCAGGGGGGACAGACTCCAAGAGACCCAGTACTTC.

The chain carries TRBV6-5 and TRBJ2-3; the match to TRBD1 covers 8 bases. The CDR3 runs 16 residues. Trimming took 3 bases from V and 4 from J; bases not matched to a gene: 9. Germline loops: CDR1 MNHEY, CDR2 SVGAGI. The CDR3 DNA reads TGTGCCAGCAGTTATCGGACAGGGTGGCTGGCAGATACGCAGTATTTT. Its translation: CASSYRTGWLADTQYF.

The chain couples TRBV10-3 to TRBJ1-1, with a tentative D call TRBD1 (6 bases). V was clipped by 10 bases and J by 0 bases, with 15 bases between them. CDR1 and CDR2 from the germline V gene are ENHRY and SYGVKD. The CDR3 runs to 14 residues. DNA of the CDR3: TGTGCCAGCGGACAGACGCCCCTGAACACTGAAGCTTTCTTT. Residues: CASGQTPLNTEAFF.

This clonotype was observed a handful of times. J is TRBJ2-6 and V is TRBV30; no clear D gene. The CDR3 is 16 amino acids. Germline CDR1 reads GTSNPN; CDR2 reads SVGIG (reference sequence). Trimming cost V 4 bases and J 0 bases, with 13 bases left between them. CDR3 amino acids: CAWIRIGPSGANVLTF. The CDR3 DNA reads TGTGCCTGGATTCGCATCGGGCCCTCTGGGGCCAACGTCCTGACTTTC. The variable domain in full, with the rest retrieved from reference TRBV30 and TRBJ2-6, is SQTIHQWPATLVQPVGSPLSLECTVEGTSNPNLYWYRQAAGRGLQLLFYSVGIGQISSEVPQNLSASRPQDRQFILSSKKLLLSDSGFYLCAWIRIGPSGANVLTFGAGSRLTVL.

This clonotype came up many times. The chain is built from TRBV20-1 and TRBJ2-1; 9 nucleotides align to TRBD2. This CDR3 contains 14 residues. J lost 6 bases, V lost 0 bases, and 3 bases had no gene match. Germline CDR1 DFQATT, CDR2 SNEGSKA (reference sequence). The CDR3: CSAREAGGINEQFF. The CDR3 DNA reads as TGCAGTGCTAGAGAAGCGGGAGGTATCAATGAGCAGTTCTTC.

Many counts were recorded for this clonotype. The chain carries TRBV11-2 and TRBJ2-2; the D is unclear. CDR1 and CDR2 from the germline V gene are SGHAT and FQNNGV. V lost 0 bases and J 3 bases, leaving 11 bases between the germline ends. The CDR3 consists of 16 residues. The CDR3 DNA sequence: TGTGCCAGCAGCTTAGATTGGGCGTCGGACACCGGGGAGCTGTTTTTT. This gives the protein CASSLDWASDTGELFF. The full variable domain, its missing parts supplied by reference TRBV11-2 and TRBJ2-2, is EAGVAQSPRYKIIEKRQSVAFWCNPISGHATLYWYQQILGQGPKLLIQFQNNGVVDDSQLPKDRFSAERLKGVDSTLKIQPAKLEDSAVYLCASSLDWASDTGELFFGEGSRLTVL.

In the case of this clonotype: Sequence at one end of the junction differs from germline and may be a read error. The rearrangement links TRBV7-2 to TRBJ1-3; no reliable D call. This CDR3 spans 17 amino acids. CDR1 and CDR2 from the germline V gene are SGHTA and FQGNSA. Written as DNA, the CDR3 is TGTGCCGGCAGCCCCGAAGCTTCCGGGTCCTCTGGAAACACCATATATTTT. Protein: CAGSPEASGSSGNTIYF. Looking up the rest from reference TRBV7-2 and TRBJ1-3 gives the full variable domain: GAGVSQSPSNKVTEKGKDVELRCDPISGHTALYWYRQSLGQGLEFLIYFQGNSAPDKSGLPSDRFSAERTGGSVSTLTIQRTQQEDSAVYLCAGSPEASGSSGNTIYFGEGSWLTVV.

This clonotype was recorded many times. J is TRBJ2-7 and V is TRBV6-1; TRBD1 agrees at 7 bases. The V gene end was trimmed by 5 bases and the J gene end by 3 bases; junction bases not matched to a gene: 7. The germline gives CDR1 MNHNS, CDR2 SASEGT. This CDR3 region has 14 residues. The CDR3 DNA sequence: TGTGCCAGCAGTCCCGGGACAGCCAACTACGAGCAGTACTTC. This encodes CASSPGTANYEQYF.